Sequencing of this TCR beta chain was carried out in a study of T cell responses to AZD1222 COVID-19 vaccine. Findings of the study overall: The peak T cell response came first, and repertoires were sampled only after it.

V was shortened by 6 bases and J by 4 bases, with 18 bases between the two germline ends. CDR1 and CDR2 (germline): MNHEY, SVGAGI. This CDR3 spans 15 amino acids. On this clone: Its target is not known.

Sequencing was performed with immunoSEQ multiplex PCR; in TCRdb, only in-frame clones are kept and a portion is missing. This table holds more than 90,000 clones, roughly 84% found once. The chain joins TRBV6-5 to TRBJ1-2; no clear D. The TCR sequence derives from an adult in good health. The sample was peripheral blood, taken on day 0 of AZD1222 vaccination. Written as DNA, the CDR3 is TGTGCCAGCAGACACCCCAGGACGGGAGCCTATGGCTACACCTTC. Translation gives CASRHPRTGAYGYTF.